These 22 T cell receptor beta chains share one sample of origin, sequenced in a study of blood T cells in healthy people across ages. It was with a sample-barcoded 5' primer and a J-beta primer mix that a second PCR of roughly 7 to 12 cycles was run. TCRdb independently ran MiXCR on the 5' RACE reads; one entry per CDR3 protein. Of 600,000 or so distinct CDR3 sequences listed, under 30% are singletons. Specimen: blood. Every receptor here comes from an elderly woman in good health.

This clonotype has only a few counts. A read error may produce the germline difference seen at one junction end. The V call is TRBV20-1, the J call TRBJ1-1; possibly TRBD1 for D (5 bases). CDR1 and CDR2 (germline): DFQATT, SNEGSKA (reference sequence). This CDR3 is built from 15 residues. The CDR3 nucleotides read TGCAGTGCCATAGCTAGGGGACTGATAAACACTGAAACTTTCTTT. It codes for CSAIARGLINTETFF.

Notes on this clonotype: Germline is not matched at one junction end, which may reflect a read error. V and J are TRBV7-2 and TRBJ1-1, with D uncertain. Germline V gene data show CDR1 as SGHTA and CDR2 as FQGNSA. The CDR3 is made up of 14 amino acids. The CDR3 loop reads CAGSLVITGTEAFF. The CDR3 DNA reads as TGTGCCGGCAGCTTAGTAATTACCGGGACTGAAGCTTTCTTT. The full variable domain, its missing parts supplied by reference TRBV7-2 and TRBJ1-1, is GAGVSQSPSNKVTEKGKDVELRCDPISGHTALYWYRQSLGQGLEFLIYFQGNSAPDKSGLPSDRFSAERTGGSVSTLTIQRTQQEDSAVYLCAGSLVITGTEAFFGQGTRLTVV.

As regards this clonotype: This may come from a read error, since a much larger clone is one base off. The V gene is TRBV5-6, the J gene TRBJ2-5; perhaps D is TRBD1 or TRBD2 (6 bases each). The J call may be faulty, since TRBJ2-7 better matches the DNA end. The CDR3 runs 15 residues. The germline gives CDR1 SGHDT, CDR2 YYEEEE. CDR3 sequence: CASGWARGRINEQYF. The CDR3 bases are TGTGCCAGCGGCTGGGCCCGGGGGCGTATCAACGAGCAGTACTTC.

At least ten counts were recorded for this clonotype. V usage is TRBV2 and J usage is TRBJ2-5; D possibly uses TRBD1 or TRBD2 (6 bases each). Trimming took off 6 bases at V and 5 bases at J, with 16 bases between the two ends. Germline values: CDR1 SNHLY, CDR2 FYNNEI. The CDR3 contains 14 residues. This CDR3 is CASRTQGGSETQYF. The CDR3 DNA reads TGTGCCAGCAGGACCCAAGGGGGGTCGGAGACCCAGTACTTC.

In DNA, the CDR3 is TGTGCCAGCCAGCGGGGGACCACAGATACGCAGTATTTT. It is translated as CASQRGTTDTQYF. The rearrangement joins TRBV7-9 to TRBJ2-3; the match to TRBD2 covers 8 bases. The CDR3 consists of 13 residues. J gave up 2 bases and V 8 bases, and 3 bases lay outside the gene matches. From germline, CDR1 is SEHNR and CDR2 FQNEAQ (reference sequence).

V is TRBV20-1 and J is TRBJ2-5, with TRBD2 matching over 7 bases. With V trimmed by 6 bases and J by 4 bases, 8 bases remained unmatched. The CDR3 is 13 residues long. Germline-derived CDR1 and CDR2 are DFQATT and SNEGSKA (reference sequence). The CDR3 spells CSADAGEGETQYF. The CDR3 DNA reads as TGCAGTGCAGATGCGGGGGAAGGAGAGACCCAGTACTTC.

J is TRBJ2-6 and V is TRBV7-2; D unresolved. The CDR3 sequence is 16 residues long. CDR1 and CDR2 from the germline V gene are SGHTA and FQGNSA. V lost 2 bases and J 0 bases, leaving 8 bases between the germline ends. CDR3 amino acids: CASSLMTRSGANVLTF. The CDR3 DNA reads as TGTGCCAGCAGCTTAATGACGCGCTCTGGGGCCAACGTCCTGACTTTC.

The V call is TRBV19, the J call TRBJ2-4, with a weak D call TRBD1 (6 bases). Trimming took 6 bases from V and 8 from J, leaving 20 bases between them. The CDR3 is 15 amino acids. Germline assignment: CDR1 LNHDA and CDR2 SQIVND (reference sequence). The CDR3, as DNA: TGTGCCAGTAGGCAACAGGGATCCCCGGGTGACATTCAGTACTTC. Amino acid sequence: CASRQQGSPGDIQYF.

This clonotype was found a few times. CDR3 bases: TGTGCCAGCAGCTTGTCTAGCGGAGTTAATGAGCAGTACTTC. This gives the protein CASSLSSGVNEQYF. The chain combines TRBV5-4 with TRBJ2-5; 7 bases are shared with TRBD2. J gave up 11 bases and V 1 base, and 11 bases lay outside the gene matches. The CDR3 consists of 14 residues. Per the germline V gene, CDR1 is SGHNT and CDR2 is YYREEE (reference sequence). Drawing the rest from reference TRBV5-4 and TRBJ2-5, the complete variable domain is ETGVTQSPTHLIKTRGQQVTLRCSSQSGHNTVSWYQQALGQGPQFIFQYYREEENGRGNFPPRFSGLQFPNYSSELNVNALELDDSALYLCASSLSSGVNEQYFGPGTRLLVL.

This clonotype has at least ten counts. The V and J genes are TRBV4-3 and TRBJ2-3, with TRBD2 matching over 9 bases. Germline CDR1 and CDR2: LGHNA and YSLEER. The CDR3 runs 16 residues. V trimming: 1 base; J trimming: 3 bases; junction bases outside the gene matches: 5. For the CDR3, the DNA is TGCGCCAGCAGCCAAGGGGGGACTAGCAGAACAGATACGCAGTATTTT. It specifies CASSQGGTSRTDTQYF.

There are many counts of this clonotype. The rearrangement joins TRBV12-3 or TRBV12-4 to TRBJ2-3; D is unclear. Trimming cost V 2 bases and J 1 base, with 7 bases left between them. The CDR3 contains 14 residues. This CDR3 reads CASSLNYGTDTQYF. Written as DNA, the CDR3 is TGTGCCAGCAGTTTAAACTACGGCACAGATACGCAGTATTTT.

The V gene is TRBV5-1, the J gene TRBJ2-1, with a possible D match to TRBD2 (6 bases). This CDR3 is 15 amino acids long. The ends were cut back, 4 bases at V and 2 bases at J, with 13 bases in the middle. Germline loops: CDR1 SGHRS, CDR2 YFSETQ. The CDR3 DNA is TGCGCCAGCAGCCTGGAGGGGTTGACCTACAATGAGCAGTTCTTC. Amino acid sequence: CASSLEGLTYNEQFF. Full variable domain (missing parts from reference TRBV5-1 and TRBJ2-1): KAGVTQTPRYLIKTRGQQVTLSCSPISGHRSVSWYQQTPGQGLQFLFEYFSETQRNKGNFPGRFSGRQFSNSRSEMNVSTLELGDSALYLCASSLEGLTYNEQFFGPGTRLTVL.

This clonotype was detected once. This sequence joins TRBV5-1 and TRBJ1-1, with a weak D call TRBD1 (5 bases). V lost 4 bases and J 0 bases, leaving 13 bases between the germline ends. Germline-derived CDR1 and CDR2 are SGHRS and YFSETQ. The CDR3 covers 15 residues. The CDR3 sequence is CASSMGVGLNTEAFF. The CDR3 DNA reads as TGCGCCAGCAGCATGGGGGTGGGCTTGAACACTGAAGCTTTCTTT.

This clonotype was seen a handful of times. The chain uses TRBV7-3 and TRBJ1-5; D gene unclear. The CDR3 contains 15 residues. Germline V gene lookup returns CDR1 SGHTA and CDR2 FQGTGA. V dropped 5 bases and J dropped 7 bases, with 18 bases sitting between them. CDR3 sequence (DNA): TGTGCCAGCAGCCCATTTACGGTTAGCGGCCAGCCCCAGCATTTT. This sequence encodes CASSPFTVSGQPQHF.

This clonotype came up a few times. This rearrangement joins TRBV30 to TRBJ2-6, with no clear D. The CDR3 totals 12 residues. In germline, CDR1 is GTSNPN, CDR2 SVGIG (reference sequence). V lost 6 bases and J 12 bases, leaving 15 bases between the germline ends. CDR3 region: CACLGSWSVLTF. The CDR3 DNA reads TGTGCCTGTCTTGGCTCGTGGAGCGTCCTGACTTTC.

This clonotype was counted a few times. This may stem from a read error, because a much larger clone lies one nucleotide away. This chain connects TRBV10-3 to TRBJ2-1; D possibly matches TRBD1 or TRBD2 (6 bases each). The J call may be in error: the DNA end matches TRBJ2-7 better. Germline values: CDR1 ENHRY, CDR2 SYGVKD. The CDR3 loop spans 14 amino acids. The CDR3 nucleotides read TGTGCCGCCAGGGGAGGCAGCTCCTACAATGAGCAGTACTTC. Amino acids: CAARGGSSYNEQYF.

Many counts were recorded for this clonotype. The chain recombines TRBV28 with TRBJ2-7; TRBD1 agrees at 7 bases. The CDR3 has 12 residues. Looked up from germline, CDR1 is MDHEN and CDR2 is SYDVKM. The J segment lost 12 bases and the V segment lost 5 bases, leaving 10 bases of the junction unmatched. CDR3 DNA: TGTGCCAGCAGTCTCCCGAGACAGGGACGGTACTTC. Translated: CASSLPRQGRYF.

In its sample, this clonotype was seen many times. This rearrangement joins TRBV7-3 to TRBJ2-3; possibly TRBD2 for D (5 bases). V gave up 1 base and J gave up 1 base, with 9 bases separating them. The CDR3 has 15 residues. Germline V gene sequence: CDR1 SGHTA, CDR2 FQGTGA. CDR3 sequence (DNA): TGTGCCAGCAGCTTAATCAGCGGACGCACAGATACGCAGTATTTT. It yields the protein CASSLISGRTDTQYF.

This clonotype was seen many times. The genes are TRBV7-2 and TRBJ1-2, with no clear D. V gave up 1 base and J gave up 0 bases, with 15 bases separating them. The CDR3 covers 17 residues. CDR1 and CDR2 (germline): SGHTA, FQGNSA. CDR3 DNA: TGTGCCAGCAGCTTAGGAACGCGACGCTCTGCTAACTATGGCTACACCTTC. Protein: CASSLGTRRSANYGYTF.

The CDR3 DNA is TGTGCCAGCAGTTCCTTGACTAGCTGGGAGCAGTACTTC. This translates into CASSSLTSWEQYF. The chain recombines TRBV28 with TRBJ2-7; TRBD2 matches 7 bases. V dropped 4 bases and J dropped 7; count of bases not matched to a gene: 7. Germline lookup yields CDR1 MDHEN and CDR2 SYDVKM. This CDR3 comprises 13 residues.

This clonotype occurred many times. The chain employs TRBV20-1 and TRBJ2-1; 11 positions agree with TRBD2. This CDR3 has 16 residues. The V and J ends lost 1 base and 3 bases, in that order; junction bases with no gene match: 5. From germline, CDR1 is DFQATT and CDR2 SNEGSKA (reference sequence). The CDR3 here is CSARVSGGVLYNEQFF. The CDR3 nucleotides are TGCAGTGCTAGAGTTAGCGGGGGGGTCCTCTACAATGAGCAGTTCTTC.

This clonotype was seen only a few times. The chain has TRBV20-1 and TRBJ1-2, with D unresolved. Trimming took 3 bases from V and 2 from J, leaving 13 bases between them. The CDR3 is 14 amino acids. CDR1 and CDR2 (germline): DFQATT, SNEGSKA (reference sequence). Here the CDR3 DNA reads TGCAGTGCTAGGTTGGTCAGACTAAACTATGGCTACACCTTC. Translated: CSARLVRLNYGYTF.